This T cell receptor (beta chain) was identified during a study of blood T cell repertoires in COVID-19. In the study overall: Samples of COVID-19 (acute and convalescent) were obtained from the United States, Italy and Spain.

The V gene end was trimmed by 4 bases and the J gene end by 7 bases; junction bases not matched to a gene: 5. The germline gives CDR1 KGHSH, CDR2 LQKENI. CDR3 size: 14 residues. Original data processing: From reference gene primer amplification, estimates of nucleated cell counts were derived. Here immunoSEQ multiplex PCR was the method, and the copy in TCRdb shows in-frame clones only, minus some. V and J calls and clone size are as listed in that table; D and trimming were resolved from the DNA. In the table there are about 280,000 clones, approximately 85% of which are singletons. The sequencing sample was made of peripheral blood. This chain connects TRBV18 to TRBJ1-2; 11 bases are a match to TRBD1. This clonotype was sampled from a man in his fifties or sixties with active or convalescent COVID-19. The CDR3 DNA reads TGTGCCAGCTCACTAGGGACAGGGGGTCTTGGCTACACCTTC. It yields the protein CASSLGTGGLGYTF.